This T cell receptor beta chain was identified during a study of post-analysis software for immune sequencing data. Study background: Some patients lacked subtype; others had relapsing-remitting, secondary progressive or progressive-relapsing disease.

Unique molecular identifiers were carried by the TCR beta cDNA libraries. TCRdb re-called the PCR reads through MiXCR, storing one row per CDR3 protein. The sample records some 450,000 distinct CDR3 sequences, roughly 45% being singletons. This clonotype originated in a girl aged 10 to 17 with multiple sclerosis. Sequencing used blood.

This CDR3 reads CASSEARRDGRDTQYF. CDR3 nucleotide sequence: TGTGCCAGCAGTGAAGCAAGGCGGGACGGACGGGATACGCAGTATTTT. This chain connects TRBV2 to TRBJ2-3; perhaps TRBD2 as D (6 bases). The V end was cut by 0 bases, the J end by 6 bases, with 16 bases between. This CDR3 region has 16 residues. Germline CDR1 is SNHLY and CDR2 is FYNNEI.